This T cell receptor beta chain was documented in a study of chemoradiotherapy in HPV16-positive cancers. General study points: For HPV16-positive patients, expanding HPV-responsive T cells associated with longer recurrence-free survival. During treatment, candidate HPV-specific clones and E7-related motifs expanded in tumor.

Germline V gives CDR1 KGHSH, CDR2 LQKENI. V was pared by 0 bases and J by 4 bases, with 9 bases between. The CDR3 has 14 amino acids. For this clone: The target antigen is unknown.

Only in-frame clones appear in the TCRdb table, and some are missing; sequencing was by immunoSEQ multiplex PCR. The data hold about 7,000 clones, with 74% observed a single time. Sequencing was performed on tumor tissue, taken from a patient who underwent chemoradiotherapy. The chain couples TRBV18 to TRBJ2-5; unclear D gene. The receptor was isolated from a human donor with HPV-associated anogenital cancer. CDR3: CASSPPWVGETQYF. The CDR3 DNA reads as TGTGCCAGCTCACCACCGTGGGTCGGAGAGACCCAGTACTTC.